This is a list of T cell receptor beta chains from one sample in a study of response to subunit inactivated influenza vaccine. TCRdb re-called the RT-PCR reads with MiXCR, one entry per CDR3 protein. The table has 590,000 or so distinct CDR3 sequences, about 14% seen once. Sequencing was performed on PBMCs from blood, taken around 14 days before vaccination. These receptors were taken from a man over 45 who received an inactivated influenza vaccine. Both conserved end residues are part of each CDR3. Fields, in order: clone size, V gene, J gene, D gene, CDR3 DNA, CDR3 protein. A D gene is named only where the DNA matches it firmly. Size is omitted from some rows. Given values are once, few, many or a class for expanded clones.

>few|TRBV27|TRBJ2-4|.
TGTGCCAGCAGTTTAGGAGGGGGCGCAGGGTCCAAAAACATTCAGTACTTC
CASSLGGGAGSKNIQYF
>.|TRBV20-1|TRBJ2-3|TRBD2
TGCAGTGCTAGACACCAACTAGCGGGGGGGCGGTTAGAGGGGCCAGATACGCAGTATTTT
CSARHQLAGGRLEGPDTQYF
>few|TRBV29-1|TRBJ2-7|.
TGCAGCGTCCGATATTCTCTCGAGCAGTACTTC
CSVRYSLEQYF
>few|TRBV27|TRBJ1-6|.
TGTGCCAGCAGTTGGCAGGGCAGCCAAAAACTCTATAATTCACCCCTCCACTTT
CASSWQGSQKLYNSPLHF
>few|TRBV12-3/TRBV12-4|TRBJ1-4|TRBD1
TGTGCCAGCAGTTTCGGACAGGGTGTCTACGAAAAACTGTTTTTT
CASSFGQGVYEKLFF
>few|TRBV4-2|TRBJ2-7|.
TGTGCCAGCAGCCGAGGGACGGTGAGCTCCTACGAGCAGTACTTC
CASSRGTVSSYEQYF
>few|TRBV11-2|TRBJ1-5|TRBD1
TGTGCCAGCAGCTTATACAGGGGGGATCAGCCCCAGCATTTT
CASSLYRGDQPQHF
>many|TRBV28|TRBJ2-3|TRBD2
TGTGCCAGCAGTTTACGAAGCGGGAGGGGGGCAGATACGCAGTATTTT
CASSLRSGRGADTQYF
>.|TRBV15|TRBJ2-5|TRBD2
TGTGCCACCAGCAAGGCCGGGGGGGCGGGTCAAGAGACCCAGTACTTC
CATSKAGGAGQETQYF
>few|TRBV5-1|TRBJ1-1|TRBD1
TGCGCCAGCATAACAGGGGGCGCGGATAACACTGAAGCTTTCTTT
CASITGGADNTEAFF
>few|TRBV7-3|TRBJ2-3|TRBD2
TGTGCCAGCAGCGTGACGGGGAGGGCAGATACGCAGTATTTT
CASSVTGRADTQYF
>few|TRBV2|TRBJ2-1|.
TGTGCCAGCAGTGATTGGCTCGTAGTAGATGAGCAGTTCTTC
CASSDWLVVDEQFF
>.|TRBV7-2|TRBJ2-3|.
TGTGCCAGCAGCCCAGGTTGGCGGACAGATACGCAGTATTTT
CASSPGWRTDTQYF
>once|TRBV7-3|TRBJ2-1|.
TGTGCCAGCAGCTTAAATCTAGCGCCCTCCTACAATGAGCAGTTCTTC
CASSLNLAPSYNEQFF
>many|TRBV20-1|TRBJ2-2|TRBD2
TGCAGTGCTAGAGATGTAAGGGAGGGGTCCCCCGGGGAGCTGTTTTTT
CSARDVREGSPGELFF
>few|TRBV12-3/TRBV12-4|TRBJ1-1|.
TGTGCCAGCAGTTTCAGGAACACTGAAGCTTTCTTT
CASSFRNTEAFF
>few|TRBV5-1|TRBJ2-1|.
TGCGCCAGCAGCACGGGTAGAGGGGGATCCTACAATGAGCAGTTCTTC
CASSTGRGGSYNEQFF
>many|TRBV10-3|TRBJ2-5|TRBD2
TGTGCCATCAGCCGGGAGGGAAACCAAGAGACCCAGTACTTC
CAISREGNQETQYF
>few|TRBV7-7|TRBJ2-1|TRBD1
TGTGCCAGCAGCTTAGGGGACAGGGGGTCTCATGAGCAGTTCTTC
CASSLGDRGSHEQFF
>.|TRBV20-1|TRBJ2-3|TRBD2
TGCAGTGCTAGATTTGGACTAGCGGGAGGAGATACGCAGTATTTT
CSARFGLAGGDTQYF
>.|TRBV27|TRBJ2-1|.
TGTGCCAGCAGTGGTTCGGGGGACAATGAGCAGTTCTTC
CASSGSGDNEQFF
>few|TRBV10-3|TRBJ2-7|TRBD2
TGTGCCATCAGCAAAAATAGCGGGAGAGACTACGAGCAGTACTTC
CAISKNSGRDYEQYF
>few|TRBV7-2|TRBJ2-3|TRBD2
TGTGCCAGCAGCTCACAAGGCGGCGGGAGAACAGATACGCAGTATTTT
CASSSQGGGRTDTQYF
>many|TRBV20-1|TRBJ2-1|TRBD2
TGCAGTGCTACTCAACTAGCGGGGGGGCGGTATGAGCAGTTCTTC
CSATQLAGGRYEQFF